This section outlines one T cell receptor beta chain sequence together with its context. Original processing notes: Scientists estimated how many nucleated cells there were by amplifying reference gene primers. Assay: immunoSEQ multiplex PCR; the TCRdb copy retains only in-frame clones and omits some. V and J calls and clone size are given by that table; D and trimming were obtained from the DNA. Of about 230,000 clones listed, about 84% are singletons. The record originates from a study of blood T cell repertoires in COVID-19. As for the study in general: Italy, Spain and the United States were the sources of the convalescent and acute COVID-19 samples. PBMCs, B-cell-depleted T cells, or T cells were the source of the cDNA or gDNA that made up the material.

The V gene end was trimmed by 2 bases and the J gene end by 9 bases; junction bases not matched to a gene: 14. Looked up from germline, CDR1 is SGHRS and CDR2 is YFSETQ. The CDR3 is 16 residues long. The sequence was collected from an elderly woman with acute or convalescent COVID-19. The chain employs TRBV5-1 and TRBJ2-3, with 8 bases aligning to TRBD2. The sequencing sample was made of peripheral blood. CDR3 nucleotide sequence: TGCGCCAGCAGCTTTGAAGGAACTAGCGGCGGCCGGACGCAGTATTTT. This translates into CASSFEGTSGGRTQYF.